The clone carrying this TCR beta chain was observed a handful of times. The antigen is not known. The germline gives CDR1 DFQATT, CDR2 SNEGSKA (reference sequence). This CDR3 region has 17 residues. V was pared by 0 bases and J by 3 bases, with 10 bases of the junction left unmatched. The data originate from a study of T-cell reconstitution after alpha-beta-depleted transplantation in children. General study results and limits: T cells produced anew were the main source of T-cell counts and diversity one year after transplant. The study traced high day-60 TCRbeta diversity in some patients to surviving recipient T cells and thymic progenitors. Expanded clones from the graft, numbering several hundred, reportedly supplied alpha-beta T cells about two months after transplant.

Unique molecular identifiers were incorporated when the TCRbeta library was constructed. MiXCR was run by TCRdb on the PCR reads, yielding one entry per CDR3 protein. The sample yields 500,000 to 600,000 distinct CDR3 sequences, roughly a quarter seen once. This sequence originates from a boy in the first two years of life with Wiskott-Aldrich syndrome, due to receive a stem cell transplant. The gene calls are TRBV20-1 and TRBJ2-2, with 7 bases identical to TRBD1. The specimen was PBMCs, collected before TCRalphabeta/CD19-depleted stem cell transplant. CDR3 DNA sequence: TGCAGTGCTAGAGATGGACAGGTCCGGGGCTACACCGGGGAGCTGTTTTTT. Translating gives CSARDGQVRGYTGELFF.